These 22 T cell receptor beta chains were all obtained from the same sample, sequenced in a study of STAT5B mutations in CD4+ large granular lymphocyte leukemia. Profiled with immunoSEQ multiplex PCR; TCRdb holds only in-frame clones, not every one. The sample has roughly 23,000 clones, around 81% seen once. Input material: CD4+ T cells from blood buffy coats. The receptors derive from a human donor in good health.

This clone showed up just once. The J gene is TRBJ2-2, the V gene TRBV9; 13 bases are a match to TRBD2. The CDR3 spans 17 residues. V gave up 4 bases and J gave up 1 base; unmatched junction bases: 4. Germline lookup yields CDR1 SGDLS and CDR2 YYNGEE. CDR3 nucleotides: TGTGCCAGCAGCAGGGGACTAGCGGGGCTGAACACCGGGGAGCTGTTTTTT. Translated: CASSRGLAGLNTGELFF.

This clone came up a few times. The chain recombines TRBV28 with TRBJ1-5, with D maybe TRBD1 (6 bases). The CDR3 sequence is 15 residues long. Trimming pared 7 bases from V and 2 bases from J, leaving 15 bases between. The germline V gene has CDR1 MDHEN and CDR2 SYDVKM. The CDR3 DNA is TGTGCCAGCATTTGGGGGGGCAGAGGCAATCAGCCCCAGCATTTT. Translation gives CASIWGGRGNQPQHF.

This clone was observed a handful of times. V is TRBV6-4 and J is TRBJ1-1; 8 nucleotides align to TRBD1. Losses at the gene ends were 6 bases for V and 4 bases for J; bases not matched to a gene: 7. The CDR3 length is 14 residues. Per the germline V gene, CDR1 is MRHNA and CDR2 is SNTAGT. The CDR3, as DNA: TGTGCCAGCAGACCCGACAGGGGAGGCACTGAAGCTTTCTTT. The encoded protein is CASRPDRGGTEAFF.

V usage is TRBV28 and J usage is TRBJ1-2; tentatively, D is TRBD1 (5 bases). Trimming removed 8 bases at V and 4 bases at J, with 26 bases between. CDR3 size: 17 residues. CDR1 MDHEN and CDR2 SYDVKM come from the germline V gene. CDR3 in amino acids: CASLRRDARAVRYGYTF. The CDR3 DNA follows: TGTGCCAGCCTAAGAAGGGACGCTAGGGCGGTACGCTATGGCTACACCTTC.

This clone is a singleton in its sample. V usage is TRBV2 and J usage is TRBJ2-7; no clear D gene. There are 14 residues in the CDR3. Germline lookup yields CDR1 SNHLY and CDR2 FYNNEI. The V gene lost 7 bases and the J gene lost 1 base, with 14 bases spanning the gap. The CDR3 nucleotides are TGTGCCAGCAATCCCCACCCCCATTCCTACGAGCAGTACTTC. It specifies CASNPHPHSYEQYF.

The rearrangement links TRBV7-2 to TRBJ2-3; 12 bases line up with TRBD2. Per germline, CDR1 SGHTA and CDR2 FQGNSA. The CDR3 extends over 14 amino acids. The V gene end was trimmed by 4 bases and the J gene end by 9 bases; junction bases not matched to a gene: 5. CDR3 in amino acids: CASSSTSGRSTQYF. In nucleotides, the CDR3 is TGTGCCAGCAGCTCGACTAGCGGGAGATCGACGCAGTATTTT.

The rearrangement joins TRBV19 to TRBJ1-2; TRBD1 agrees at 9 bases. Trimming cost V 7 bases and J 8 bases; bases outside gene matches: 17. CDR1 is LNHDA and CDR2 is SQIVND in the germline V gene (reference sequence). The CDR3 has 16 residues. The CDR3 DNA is TGTGCCAGTACCCCATCAATCGCGGGACAGGGTCACGGCTACACCTTC. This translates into CASTPSIAGQGHGYTF.

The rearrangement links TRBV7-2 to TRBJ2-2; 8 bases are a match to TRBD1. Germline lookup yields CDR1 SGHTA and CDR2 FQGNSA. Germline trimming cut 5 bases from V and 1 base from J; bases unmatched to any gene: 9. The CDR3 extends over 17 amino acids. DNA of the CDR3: TGTGCCAGCAGCCCCAGAGGGGGGACAGGGAACACCGGGGAGCTGTTTTTT. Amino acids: CASSPRGGTGNTGELFF. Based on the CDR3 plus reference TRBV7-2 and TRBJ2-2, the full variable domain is GAGVSQSPSNKVTEKGKDVELRCDPISGHTALYWYRQSLGQGLEFLIYFQGNSAPDKSGLPSDRFSAERTGGSVSTLTIQRTQQEDSAVYLCASSPRGGTGNTGELFFGEGSRLTVL.

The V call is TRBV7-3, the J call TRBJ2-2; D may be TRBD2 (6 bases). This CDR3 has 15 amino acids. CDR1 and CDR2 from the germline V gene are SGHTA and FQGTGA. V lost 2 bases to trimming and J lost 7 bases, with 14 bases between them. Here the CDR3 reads CASSLGLAIGGELFF. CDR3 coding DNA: TGTGCCAGCAGCTTAGGGCTAGCGATCGGCGGGGAGCTGTTTTTT.

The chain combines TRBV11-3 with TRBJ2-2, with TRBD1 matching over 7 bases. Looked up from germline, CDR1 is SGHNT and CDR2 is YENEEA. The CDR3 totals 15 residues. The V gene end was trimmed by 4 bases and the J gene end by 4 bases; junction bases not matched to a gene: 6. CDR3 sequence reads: CASSSGTDITGELFF. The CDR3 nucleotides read TGTGCCAGCAGCTCCGGGACAGACATCACCGGGGAGCTGTTTTTT.

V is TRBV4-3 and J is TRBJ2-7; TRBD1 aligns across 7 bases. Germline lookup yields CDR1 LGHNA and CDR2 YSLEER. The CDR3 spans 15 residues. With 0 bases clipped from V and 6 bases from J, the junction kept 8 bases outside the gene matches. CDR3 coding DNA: TGCGCCAGCAGCCAAGAGTTCGGCAGGGGGTCCGAGCAGTACTTC. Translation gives CASSQEFGRGSEQYF.

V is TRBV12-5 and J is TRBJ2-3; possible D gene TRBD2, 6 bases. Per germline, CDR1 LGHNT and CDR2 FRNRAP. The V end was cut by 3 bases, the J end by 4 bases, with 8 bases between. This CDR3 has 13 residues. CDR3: CASGFSGADTQYF. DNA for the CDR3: TGTGCTAGTGGTTTTTCGGGGGCAGATACGCAGTATTTT.

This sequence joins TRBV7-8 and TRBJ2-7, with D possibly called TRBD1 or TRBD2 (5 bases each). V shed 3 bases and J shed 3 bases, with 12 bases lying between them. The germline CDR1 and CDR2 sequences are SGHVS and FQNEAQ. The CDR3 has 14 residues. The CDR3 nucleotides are TGTGCCAGCAGCTTCGGGGCGGAAGACTACGAGCAGTACTTC. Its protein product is CASSFGAEDYEQYF.

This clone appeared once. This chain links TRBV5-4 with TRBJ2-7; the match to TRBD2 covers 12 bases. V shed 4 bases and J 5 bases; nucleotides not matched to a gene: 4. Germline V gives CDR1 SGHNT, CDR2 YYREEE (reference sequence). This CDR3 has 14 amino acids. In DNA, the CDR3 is TGTGCCAGCAGCCGGACTAGCGGGAAAGACGAGCAGTACTTC. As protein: CASSRTSGKDEQYF.

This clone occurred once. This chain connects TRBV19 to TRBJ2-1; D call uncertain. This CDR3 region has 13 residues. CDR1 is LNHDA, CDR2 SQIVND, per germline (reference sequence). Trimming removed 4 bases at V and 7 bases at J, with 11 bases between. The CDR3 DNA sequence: TGTGCCAGTAGTACCACTGGCGTAAATGAGCAGTTCTTC. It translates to CASSTTGVNEQFF.

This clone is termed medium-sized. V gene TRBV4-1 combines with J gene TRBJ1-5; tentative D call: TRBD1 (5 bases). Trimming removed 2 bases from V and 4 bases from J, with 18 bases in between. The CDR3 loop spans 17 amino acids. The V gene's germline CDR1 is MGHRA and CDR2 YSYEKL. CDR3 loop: CASSQTPIRGINQPQHF. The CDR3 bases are TGCGCCAGCAGCCAAACCCCGATCCGGGGGATAAATCAGCCCCAGCATTTT.

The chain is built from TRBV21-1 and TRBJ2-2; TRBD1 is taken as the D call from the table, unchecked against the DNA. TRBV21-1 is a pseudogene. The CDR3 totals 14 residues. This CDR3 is CASSKIRNTGELFF. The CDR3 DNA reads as TGTGCCAGCAGCAAAATCAGGAACACCGGGGAGCTGTTTTTT.

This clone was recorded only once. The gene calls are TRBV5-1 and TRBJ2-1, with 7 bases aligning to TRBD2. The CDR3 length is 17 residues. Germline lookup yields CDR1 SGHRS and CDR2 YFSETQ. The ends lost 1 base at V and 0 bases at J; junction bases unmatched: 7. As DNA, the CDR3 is TGCGCCAGCAGCTTGTTTGGGGGGGAAAGCTCCTACAATGAGCAGTTCTTC. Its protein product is CASSLFGGESSYNEQFF. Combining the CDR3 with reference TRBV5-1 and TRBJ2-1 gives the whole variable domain KAGVTQTPRYLIKTRGQQVTLSCSPISGHRSVSWYQQTPGQGLQFLFEYFSETQRNKGNFPGRFSGRQFSNSRSEMNVSTLELGDSALYLCASSLFGGESSYNEQFFGPGTRLTVL.

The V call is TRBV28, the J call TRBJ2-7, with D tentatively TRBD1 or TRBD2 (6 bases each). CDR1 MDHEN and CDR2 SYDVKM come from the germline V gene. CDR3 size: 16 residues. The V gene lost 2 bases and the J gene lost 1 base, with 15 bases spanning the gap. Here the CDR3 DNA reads TGTGCCAGCAGTTTAAGCCGGGGGCTTGTATCCTACGAGCAGTACTTC. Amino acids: CASSLSRGLVSYEQYF.

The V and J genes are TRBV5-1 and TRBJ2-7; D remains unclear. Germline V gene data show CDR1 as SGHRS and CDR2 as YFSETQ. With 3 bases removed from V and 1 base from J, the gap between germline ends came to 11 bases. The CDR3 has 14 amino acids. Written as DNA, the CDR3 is TGCGCCAGCAGCTCGACCTCAAGTTCCTACGAGCAGTACTTC. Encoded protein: CASSSTSSSYEQYF.

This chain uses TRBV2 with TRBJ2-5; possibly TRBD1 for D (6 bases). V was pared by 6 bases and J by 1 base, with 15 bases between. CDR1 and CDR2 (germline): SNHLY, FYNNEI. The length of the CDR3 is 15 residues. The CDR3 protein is CASRKTSTGQETQYF. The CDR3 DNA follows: TGTGCCAGCAGGAAAACTTCGACAGGCCAAGAGACCCAGTACTTC.

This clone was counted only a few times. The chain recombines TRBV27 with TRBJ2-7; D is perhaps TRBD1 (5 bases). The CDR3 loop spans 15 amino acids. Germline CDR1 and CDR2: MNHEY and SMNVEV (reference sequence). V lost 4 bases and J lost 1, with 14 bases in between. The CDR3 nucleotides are TGTGCCAGCAGTTCGCCAGGGTTGGGGTCCTACGAGCAGTACTTC. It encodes CASSSPGLGSYEQYF.